The next 11 T cell receptor beta chains were all read from a single sample in a study of blood T cells in healthy people across ages. Alongside a J-beta primer mix, a sample-barcoded 5' primer served in a second PCR lasting about 6 to 11 cycles. TCRdb processed the 5' RACE reads anew with MiXCR; each CDR3 protein has one entry. The sample shows 1.5 million to 2 million distinct CDR3 sequences, 30% to 40% of them seen only once. Sequenced material: blood. These receptors all come from a woman aged 25 to 39 in good health.

V and J are TRBV6-5 and TRBJ2-7; D call uncertain. Germline loops: CDR1 MNHEY, CDR2 SVGAGI. V lost 2 bases, J lost 7 bases, and 6 bases lay in between. The CDR3 sequence is 11 residues long. Here the CDR3 DNA reads TGTGCCAGCAGTTACGGATGGGAGCAGTACTTC. The encoded protein is CASSYGWEQYF.

The V call is TRBV13, the J call TRBJ2-1; 7 nucleotides match TRBD2. V lost 0 bases to trimming and J lost 0 bases; unmatched junction nucleotides: 5. The CDR3 loop spans 17 amino acids. Germline lookup yields CDR1 PRHDT and CDR2 FYEKMQ (reference sequence). The CDR3 reads CASSLGYGGGSYNEQFF. The CDR3 bases are TGTGCCAGCAGCTTAGGTTATGGCGGGGGCTCCTACAATGAGCAGTTCTTC.

CDR3 region: CASGRLIFEELFF. In DNA form, the CDR3 reads TGTGCCAGCGGTAGACTAATCTTCGAGGAGCTGTTTTTT. The rearrangement links TRBV27 to TRBJ2-2, with D maybe TRBD2 (5 bases). Looked up from germline, CDR1 is MNHEY and CDR2 is SMNVEV (reference sequence). The CDR3 consists of 13 residues. The V end was cut by 8 bases, the J end by 10 bases, with 17 bases between.

This chain links TRBV18 with TRBJ2-7, with 11 bases aligning to TRBD1. The germline CDR1 and CDR2 sequences are KGHSH and LQKENI. This CDR3 has 16 amino acids. With V trimmed by 4 bases and J by 0 bases, 5 bases remained unmatched. CDR3 amino acids: CASSQLDRGLSYEQYF. The CDR3 nucleotides read TGTGCCAGCTCACAGCTGGACAGGGGGCTCTCCTACGAGCAGTACTTC.

In its sample, this clonotype was seen a few times. The chain employs TRBV10-3 and TRBJ2-5; 11 bases align to TRBD1. CDR3 length: 14 residues. Germline V gene lookup returns CDR1 ENHRY and CDR2 SYGVKD. Trimming removed 6 bases from V and 2 bases from J; junction bases left unmatched: 2. The CDR3 region is CAIRGDRGQETQYF. CDR3 coding DNA: TGTGCCATCAGGGGGGACAGGGGGCAAGAGACCCAGTACTTC.

The rearrangement links TRBV9 to TRBJ2-1; tentatively, D is TRBD2 (5 bases). The last part of the DNA fits TRBJ2-7 better; the J call may be wrong. The CDR3 consists of 13 residues. Germline CDR1 SGDLS, CDR2 YYNGEE. Here the CDR3 reads CASSTRTGDEQYF. In nucleotides, the CDR3 is TGTGCCAGCAGCACCCGGACTGGCGATGAGCAGTACTTC.

This clonotype was seen a few times. The J gene is TRBJ2-5, the V gene TRBV2; no firm D call. Trimming removed 4 bases from V and 0 bases from J, with 6 bases in between. CDR3 length: 13 residues. In germline, CDR1 is SNHLY, CDR2 FYNNEI. The CDR3 DNA is TGTGCCAGCAGTGTCAGGTACCAAGAGACCCAGTACTTC. Its protein is CASSVRYQETQYF.

This clonotype appeared a few times. The chain couples TRBV12-3 or TRBV12-4 to TRBJ1-5, with D possibly being TRBD1 (6 bases). V was trimmed by 5 bases and J by 1 base, leaving 21 bases between them. This CDR3 contains 18 residues. In DNA form, the CDR3 reads TGTGCCAGCAGTCCCGGGGGCGCTACGTGGGGCAGCAATCAGCCCCAGCATTTT. This gives the protein CASSPGGATWGSNQPQHF.

The J gene is TRBJ2-1, the V gene TRBV6-1; D might be TRBD2 (6 bases). Trimming took 8 bases from V and 3 from J, leaving 17 bases between them. This CDR3 contains 15 residues. Germline-derived CDR1 and CDR2 are MNHNS and SASEGT. This CDR3 reads CASHMNGGNYNEQFF. The CDR3 DNA reads as TGTGCCAGCCATATGAACGGCGGGAACTACAATGAGCAGTTCTTC.

For this clonotype: This likely comes from a read error, as the CDR3 has no conserved phenylalanine or tryptophan at its end. CDR3 bases: TGTGCCAGCAGCTTAGTTGCGGCTCATACAGATACGCAGTATTTG. It encodes CASSLVAAHTDTQYL. J is TRBJ2-3 and V is TRBV7-6; D ambiguous. Trimming took 1 base from V and 3 from J, leaving 11 bases between them. Germline CDR1 and CDR2: SGHVS and FNYEAQ. CDR3 length: 15 residues.

This sequence joins TRBV30 and TRBJ2-5, with 7 bases fitting TRBD1. The CDR3 is made up of 15 amino acids. Germline CDR1 GTSNPN, CDR2 SVGIG (reference sequence). V shed 1 base, J shed 7 bases, and the junction held 12 bases outside the gene matches. This CDR3 reads CAWSGDNRGFGTQYF. The CDR3 DNA follows: TGTGCCTGGAGTGGAGACAACAGGGGATTCGGGACCCAGTACTTC.